A single sample is the source of the 21 T cell receptor beta chains below, sequenced in a study of cytomegalovirus exposure and HLA in healthy donors. Primers for the PCR totalled 60 Vbeta and 13 Jbeta. Assay used: immunoSEQ multiplex PCR; TCRdb lists only in-frame clones, some missing. The sample holds 150,000 to 200,000 clones; just under 80% are singletons and the top ten take 1%. The sample comprised PBMCs. The receptors were sampled from a woman aged 45-65 years in good health and CMV-seropositive.

This sequence joins TRBV19 and TRBJ1-5, with D hard to call. Germline CDR1 LNHDA, CDR2 SQIVND (reference sequence). Trimming shortened V by 1 base and J by 9 bases, and 16 bases separated the two germline ends. The length of the CDR3 is 15 residues. CDR3 in amino acids: CASSIGFSPSRPQHF. CDR3 DNA: TGTGCCAGTAGTATAGGCTTTTCCCCCAGTCGGCCCCAGCATTTT.

The table lists this clone with a few counts. The V and J genes are TRBV4-3 and TRBJ2-3; possible D gene TRBD1, 5 bases. Germline V gene data show CDR1 as LGHNA and CDR2 as YSLEER. This CDR3 spans 17 amino acids. Trimming removed 0 bases from V and 1 base from J, with 14 bases in between. The CDR3 bases are TGCGCCAGCAGCCAAGAAGCAGTTGGCAGGGGCACAGATACGCAGTATTTT. The encoded protein is CASSQEAVGRGTDTQYF.

This clone has only a few counts. V is TRBV7-9 and J is TRBJ1-1; D remains unclear. Germline CDR1 is SEHNR and CDR2 is FQNEAQ (reference sequence). The germline V and J ends were trimmed by 6 bases and 1 base, with 15 bases remaining between them. There are 15 residues in the CDR3. For the CDR3, the DNA is TGTGCCAGCAGTTCCGACGGGAGGTGGAACACTGAAGCTTTCTTT. It specifies CASSSDGRWNTEAFF.

This clone was seen a few times. This sequence joins TRBV5-4 and TRBJ2-1, with 8 bases lining up with TRBD2. Germline values: CDR1 SGHNT, CDR2 YYREEE (reference sequence). The CDR3 consists of 19 residues. Losses at the gene ends were 3 bases for V and 2 bases for J; bases not matched to a gene: 16. CDR3 sequence reads: CASSYGTPRAGAPYNEQFF. DNA of the CDR3: TGTGCCAGCAGCTACGGGACTCCTAGAGCGGGGGCCCCCTACAATGAGCAGTTCTTC.

This chain uses TRBV19 with TRBJ1-5, with D perhaps matching TRBD1 (5 bases). The V end was cut by 7 bases, the J end by 2 bases, with 18 bases between. There are 16 residues in the CDR3. Germline lookup yields CDR1 LNHDA and CDR2 SQIVND (reference sequence). CDR3 sequence: CASMDIQRYGNQPQHF. The CDR3, as DNA: TGTGCCAGTATGGACATACAGAGGTATGGCAATCAGCCCCAGCATTTT.

The chain links TRBV6-6 to TRBJ2-5; no definite D call. With the DNA end fitting TRBJ2-7 better, the J assignment may be wrong. The V gene's germline CDR1 is MNHNY and CDR2 SVGAGI (reference sequence). This CDR3 is 12 amino acids long. Here the CDR3 DNA reads TGTGCCAGCAGTTACAACGACTACGAGCAGTACTTC. It yields the protein CASSYNDYEQYF.

V and J are TRBV19 and TRBJ1-2; no firm D call. This CDR3 spans 14 amino acids. The germline CDR1 and CDR2 sequences are LNHDA and SQIVND (reference sequence). Trimming took 2 bases from V and 8 from J, leaving 15 bases between them. For the CDR3, the DNA is TGTGCCAGTAGTATATTTAGCGCAATCCGGGGCTACACCTTC. Its translation: CASSIFSAIRGYTF.

The sample holds one count of this clone. V and J are TRBV5-3 and TRBJ1-1; D is unclear. TRBV5-3 is an ORF, with its function uncertain. V gave up 2 bases and J gave up 2 bases, with 13 bases separating them. The CDR3 length is 15 residues. In DNA form, the CDR3 reads TGTGCCAGAAGCTTAATGAGGTTCGGTAACACTGAAGCTTTCTTT. This encodes CARSLMRFGNTEAFF.

This chain links TRBV28 with TRBJ2-7, with a tentative D call TRBD1 (6 bases). The germline V gene encodes CDR1 MDHEN and CDR2 SYDVKM. V was trimmed by 6 bases and J by 2 bases, leaving 20 bases between them. The CDR3 has 16 residues. CDR3 DNA sequence: TGTGCCAGCAGGTCGGGACAACTCCCCGCTCCCTACGAGCAGTACTTC. Protein sequence: CASRSGQLPAPYEQYF. Together with reference TRBV28 and TRBJ2-7, the CDR3 gives the full variable domain: DVKVTQSSRYLVKRTGEKVFLECVQDMDHENMFWYRQDPGLGLRLIYFSYDVKMKEKGDIPEGYSVSREKKERFSLILESASTNQTSMYLCASRSGQLPAPYEQYFGPGTRLTVT.

J is TRBJ1-1 and V is TRBV7-9; D is unclear. The germline V and J ends were trimmed by 5 bases and 1 base, with 11 bases remaining between them. Germline V lookup: CDR1 SEHNR, CDR2 FQNEAQ (reference sequence). This CDR3 is built from 14 residues. This CDR3 reads CASSRGVGNTEAFF. The CDR3 DNA follows: TGTGCCAGCAGCCGCGGGGTTGGGAACACTGAAGCTTTCTTT.

The J gene is TRBJ1-1, the V gene TRBV10-3, with D uncertain. The length of the CDR3 is 13 residues. Looked up from germline, CDR1 is ENHRY and CDR2 is SYGVKD. The V and J ends lost 1 base and 1 base respectively, with 4 bases between them. This CDR3 reads CAISEYKNTEAFF. DNA of the CDR3: TGTGCCATCAGTGAGTACAAGAACACTGAAGCTTTCTTT.

The chain links TRBV4-1 to TRBJ2-7; weak D call: TRBD1 (6 bases). Trimming took 1 base from V and 2 from J, leaving 15 bases between them. CDR3 length equals 16 residues. Germline V gene data show CDR1 as MGHRA and CDR2 as YSYEKL. Written as DNA, the CDR3 is TGCGCCAGCAGCCAAGTCTATGGTAAGGGGGCCTACGAGCAGTACTTC. It is translated as CASSQVYGKGAYEQYF.

The gene calls are TRBV7-9 and TRBJ1-3; no definite D call. This CDR3 has 16 residues. Trimming cost V 2 bases and J 0 bases, with 11 bases left between them. Germline values: CDR1 SEHNR, CDR2 FQNEAQ (reference sequence). CDR3 protein: CASSLRGSFSGNTIYF. The CDR3 DNA reads as TGTGCCAGCAGCTTACGCGGATCCTTCTCTGGAAACACCATATATTTT.

In this sample, this clone turned up once. This chain uses TRBV4-2 with TRBJ2-7; 13 nucleotides agree with TRBD2. The CDR3 contains 17 residues. The V gene's germline CDR1 is LGHNA and CDR2 YNFKEQ. Trimming at V came to 4 bases and at J to 5 bases, leaving 11 bases not matched to a gene. This CDR3 is CASSPRTSGSRAHEQYF. The CDR3 region has the DNA TGTGCCAGCAGCCCGAGGACTAGCGGGAGTCGAGCTCACGAGCAGTACTTC.

The rearrangement joins TRBV29-1 to TRBJ2-1; TRBD1 matches 11 bases. V was clipped by 6 bases and J by 9 bases; unmatched bases: 10. The CDR3 totals 14 residues. Per germline, CDR1 SQVTM and CDR2 ANQGSEA. Written as DNA, the CDR3 is TGCAGCGTCGCCCGGACAGGGGGCGAAACTGAGCAGTTCTTC. Translating gives CSVARTGGETEQFF.

V usage is TRBV7-3 and J usage is TRBJ1-3; D not certain. V lost 1 base to trimming and J lost 0 bases, with 7 bases between them. The germline CDR1 and CDR2 sequences are SGHTA and FQGTGA. The CDR3 loop spans 15 amino acids. The CDR3 coding sequence is TGTGCCAGCAGCTTAATGGGGAGCTCTGGAAACACCATATATTTT. The encoded protein is CASSLMGSSGNTIYF.

The chain carries TRBV13 and TRBJ2-5; the match to TRBD2 covers 14 bases. The germline gives CDR1 PRHDT, CDR2 FYEKMQ (reference sequence). The CDR3 length is 18 residues. After removal of 1 base from V and 7 bases from J, the junction contained 11 bases not matched to a gene. The CDR3 loop reads CASSLARLAGGLERTQYF. In nucleotides, the CDR3 is TGTGCCAGCAGCTTAGCCCGACTAGCGGGAGGGCTGGAGAGGACCCAGTACTTC.

The chain joins TRBV4-3 to TRBJ1-2; 9 positions agree with TRBD1. The length of the CDR3 is 16 residues. In germline, CDR1 is LGHNA, CDR2 YSLEER. The ends lost 0 bases at V and 2 bases at J; junction bases unmatched: 4. The CDR3 sequence is CASSQDFGTGNYGYTF. The CDR3 nucleotides read TGCGCCAGCAGCCAAGATTTTGGGACAGGGAACTATGGCTACACCTTC.

The rearrangement uses TRBV19 and TRBJ1-5, with D possibly matching TRBD1 (6 bases). The CDR3 covers 17 residues. Germline values: CDR1 LNHDA, CDR2 SQIVND (reference sequence). V lost 8 bases and J 0 bases, leaving 20 bases between the germline ends. This CDR3 reads CASAGTLLLLSNQPQHF. For the CDR3, the DNA is TGTGCCAGTGCCGGGACATTATTATTACTTAGCAATCAGCCCCAGCATTTT.

The CDR3 DNA follows: TGTGCCAGCAGCTTGGGACAGGGGGCGGTATATGGCTACACCTTC. Amino acids: CASSLGQGAVYGYTF. The rearrangement uses TRBV7-2 and TRBJ1-2, with TRBD1 matching 12 bases. This CDR3 has 15 amino acids. Trimming took 3 bases from V and 5 from J; bases not matched to a gene: 4. CDR1 is SGHTA, CDR2 FQGNSA, per germline.

The chain has TRBV4-2 and TRBJ1-3; unclear D gene. V was cut by 0 bases and J by 3 bases, with 3 bases left in between. Germline V gives CDR1 LGHNA, CDR2 YNFKEQ. The length of the CDR3 is 13 residues. In DNA, the CDR3 is TGTGCCAGCAGCCAAGATCTTGGAAACACCATATATTTT. It codes for CASSQDLGNTIYF.